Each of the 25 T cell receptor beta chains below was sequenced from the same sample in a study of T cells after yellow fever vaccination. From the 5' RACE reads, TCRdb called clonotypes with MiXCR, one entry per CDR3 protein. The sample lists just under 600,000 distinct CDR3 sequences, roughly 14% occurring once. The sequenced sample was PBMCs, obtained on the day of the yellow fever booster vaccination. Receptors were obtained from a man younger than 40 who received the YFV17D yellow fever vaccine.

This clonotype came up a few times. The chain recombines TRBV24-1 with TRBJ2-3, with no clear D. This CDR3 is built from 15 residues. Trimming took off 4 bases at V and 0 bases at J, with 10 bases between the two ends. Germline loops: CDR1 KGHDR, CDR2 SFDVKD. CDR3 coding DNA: TGTGCCACCAGTGAATCCGGCAGGAGCACAGATACGCAGTATTTT. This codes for CATSESGRSTDTQYF.

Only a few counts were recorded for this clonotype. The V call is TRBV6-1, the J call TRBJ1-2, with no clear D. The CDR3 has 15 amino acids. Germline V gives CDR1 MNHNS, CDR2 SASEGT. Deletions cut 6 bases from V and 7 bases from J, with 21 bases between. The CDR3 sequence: CASSPVPIREGGYTF. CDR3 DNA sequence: TGTGCCAGCAGCCCCGTACCGATTAGGGAGGGTGGCTACACCTTC.

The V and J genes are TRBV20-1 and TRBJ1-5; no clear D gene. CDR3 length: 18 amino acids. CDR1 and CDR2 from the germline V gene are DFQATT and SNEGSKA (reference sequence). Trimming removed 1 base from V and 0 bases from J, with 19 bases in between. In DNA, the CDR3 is TGCAGTGCTAGAGCGGGATCCCCACTCCATGGTAGCAATCAGCCCCAGCATTTT. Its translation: CSARAGSPLHGSNQPQHF.

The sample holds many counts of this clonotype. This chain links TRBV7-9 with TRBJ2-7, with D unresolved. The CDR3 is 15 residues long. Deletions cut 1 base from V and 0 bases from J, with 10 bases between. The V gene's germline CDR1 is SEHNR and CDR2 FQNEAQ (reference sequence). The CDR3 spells CASSLGATHSYEQYF. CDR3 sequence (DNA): TGTGCCAGCAGCTTAGGCGCAACTCACTCCTACGAGCAGTACTTC.

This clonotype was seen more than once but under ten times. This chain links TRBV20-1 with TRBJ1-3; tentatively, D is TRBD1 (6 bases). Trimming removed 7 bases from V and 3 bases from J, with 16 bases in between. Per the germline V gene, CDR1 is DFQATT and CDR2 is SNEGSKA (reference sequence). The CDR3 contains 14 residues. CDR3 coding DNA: TGCAGTGTAGCGAACCGGGACATTGGAAACACCATATATTTT. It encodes CSVANRDIGNTIYF.

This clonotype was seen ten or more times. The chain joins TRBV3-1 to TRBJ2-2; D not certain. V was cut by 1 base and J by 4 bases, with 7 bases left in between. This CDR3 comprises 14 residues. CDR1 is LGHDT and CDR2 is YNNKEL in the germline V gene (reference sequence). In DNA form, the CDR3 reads TGTGCCAGCAGCCAAGCGAAGCTCACCGGGGAGCTGTTTTTT. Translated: CASSQAKLTGELFF.

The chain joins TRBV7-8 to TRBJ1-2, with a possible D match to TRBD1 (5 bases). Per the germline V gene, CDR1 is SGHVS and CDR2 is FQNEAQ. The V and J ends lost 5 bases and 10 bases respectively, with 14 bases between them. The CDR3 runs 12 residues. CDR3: CASSPPGRYYTF. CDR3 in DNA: TGTGCCAGCAGCCCCCCGGGACGGTACTACACCTTC.

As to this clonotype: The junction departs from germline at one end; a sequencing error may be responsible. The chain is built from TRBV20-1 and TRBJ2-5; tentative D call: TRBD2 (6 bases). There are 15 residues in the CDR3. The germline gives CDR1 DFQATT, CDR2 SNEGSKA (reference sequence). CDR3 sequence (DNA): TGCTGTGCTAGAGATCCGGGGGAGTGGGAAGAGACCCAGTACTTC. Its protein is CCARDPGEWEETQYF.

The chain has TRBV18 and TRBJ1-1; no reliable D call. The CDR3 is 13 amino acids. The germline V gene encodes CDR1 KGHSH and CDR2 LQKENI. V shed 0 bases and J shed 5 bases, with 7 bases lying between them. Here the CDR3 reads CASSPPYFTEAFF. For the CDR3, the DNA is TGTGCCAGCTCACCACCGTATTTTACTGAAGCTTTCTTT. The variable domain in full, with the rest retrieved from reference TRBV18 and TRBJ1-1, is NAGVMQNPRHLVRRRGQEARLRCSPMKGHSHVYWYRQLPEEGLKFMVYLQKENIIDESGMPKERFSAEFPKEGPSILRIQQVVRGDSAAYFCASSPPYFTEAFFGQGTRLTVV.

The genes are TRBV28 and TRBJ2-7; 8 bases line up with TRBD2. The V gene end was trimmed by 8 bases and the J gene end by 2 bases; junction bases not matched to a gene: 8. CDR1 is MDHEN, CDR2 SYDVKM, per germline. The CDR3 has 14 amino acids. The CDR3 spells CASGQSGSPYEQYF. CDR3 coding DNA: TGTGCCAGCGGTCAGAGCGGGAGTCCCTACGAGCAGTACTTC.

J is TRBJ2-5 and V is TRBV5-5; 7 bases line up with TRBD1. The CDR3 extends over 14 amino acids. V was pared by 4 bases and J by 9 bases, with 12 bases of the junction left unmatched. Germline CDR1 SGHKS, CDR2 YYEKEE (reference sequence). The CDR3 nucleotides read TGTGCCAGCAGCGGGTTGAGGCAGGGGGTGGCCCAGTACTTC. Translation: CASSGLRQGVAQYF.

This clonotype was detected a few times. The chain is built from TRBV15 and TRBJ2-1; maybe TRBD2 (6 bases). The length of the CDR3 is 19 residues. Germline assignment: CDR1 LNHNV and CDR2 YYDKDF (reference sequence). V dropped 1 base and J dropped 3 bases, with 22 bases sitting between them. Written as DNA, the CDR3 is TGTGCCACCAGCAGAGGCCCTAGCGCCACACTAAAAGACTACAATGAGCAGTTCTTC. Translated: CATSRGPSATLKDYNEQFF. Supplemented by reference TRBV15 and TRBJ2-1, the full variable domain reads DAMVIQNPRYQVTQFGKPVTLSCSQTLNHNVMYWYQQKSSQAPKLLFHYYDKDFNNEADTPDNFQSRRPNTSFCFLDIRSPGLGDTAMYLCATSRGPSATLKDYNEQFFGPGTRLTVL.

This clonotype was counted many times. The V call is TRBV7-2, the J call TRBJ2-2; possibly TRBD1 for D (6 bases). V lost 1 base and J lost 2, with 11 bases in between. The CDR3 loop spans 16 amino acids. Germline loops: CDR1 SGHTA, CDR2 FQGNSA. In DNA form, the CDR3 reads TGTGCCAGCAGCTTAGTAGGGGGATACAACACCGGGGAGCTGTTTTTT. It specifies CASSLVGGYNTGELFF.

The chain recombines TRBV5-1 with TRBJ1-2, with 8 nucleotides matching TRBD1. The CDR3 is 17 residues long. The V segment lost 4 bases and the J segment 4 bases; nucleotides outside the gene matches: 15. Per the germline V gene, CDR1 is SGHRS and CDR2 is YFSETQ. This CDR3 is CASSNGQGTIHLYGYTF. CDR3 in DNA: TGCGCCAGCAGCAACGGACAGGGCACGATCCACCTCTATGGCTACACCTTC.

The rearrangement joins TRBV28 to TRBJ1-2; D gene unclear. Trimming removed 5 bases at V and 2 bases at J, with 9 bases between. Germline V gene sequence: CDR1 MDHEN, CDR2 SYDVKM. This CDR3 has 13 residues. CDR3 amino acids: CASSKGGNYGYTF. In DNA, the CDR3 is TGTGCCAGCAGTAAGGGCGGGAACTATGGCTACACCTTC.

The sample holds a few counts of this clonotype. CDR3 coding DNA: TGTGCCAGCAGCAAAGTGGGCAACTCCTACAATGAGCAGTTCTTC. It is translated as CASSKVGNSYNEQFF. The rearrangement links TRBV21-1 to TRBJ2-1. TRBV21-1 is a documented pseudogene. The CDR3 runs to 15 residues.

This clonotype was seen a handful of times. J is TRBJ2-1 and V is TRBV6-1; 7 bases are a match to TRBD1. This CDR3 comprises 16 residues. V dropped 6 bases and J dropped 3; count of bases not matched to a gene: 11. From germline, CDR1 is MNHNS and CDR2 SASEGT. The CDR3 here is CASSELTGSIYNEQFF. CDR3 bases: TGTGCCAGCAGCGAACTGACAGGGAGCATCTACAATGAGCAGTTCTTC.

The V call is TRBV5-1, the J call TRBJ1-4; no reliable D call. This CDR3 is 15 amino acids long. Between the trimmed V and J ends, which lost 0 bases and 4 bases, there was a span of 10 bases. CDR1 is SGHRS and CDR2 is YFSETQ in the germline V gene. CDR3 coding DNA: TGCGCCAGCAGCTTGGAGGGCCGGCGTAATGAAAAACTGTTTTTT. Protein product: CASSLEGRRNEKLFF.

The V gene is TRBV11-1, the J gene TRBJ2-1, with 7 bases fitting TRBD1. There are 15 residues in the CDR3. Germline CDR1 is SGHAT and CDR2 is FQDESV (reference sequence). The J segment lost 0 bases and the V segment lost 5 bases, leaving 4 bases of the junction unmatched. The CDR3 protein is CASSTGTVSYNEQFF. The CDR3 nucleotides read TGTGCCAGCAGCACCGGGACAGTCTCCTACAATGAGCAGTTCTTC.

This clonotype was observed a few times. The CDR3 nucleotides read TGTGCCAGCAGCTCAGCAGGGGTCAAAAACATTCAGTACTTC. Translation gives CASSSAGVKNIQYF. The chain is built from TRBV7-9 and TRBJ2-4; TRBD1 is a possible D gene (6 bases). This CDR3 has 14 residues. Germline V gene sequence: CDR1 SEHNR, CDR2 FQNEAQ (reference sequence). The V end lost 4 bases, the J end lost 3 bases, and 10 bases lay between the germline ends.

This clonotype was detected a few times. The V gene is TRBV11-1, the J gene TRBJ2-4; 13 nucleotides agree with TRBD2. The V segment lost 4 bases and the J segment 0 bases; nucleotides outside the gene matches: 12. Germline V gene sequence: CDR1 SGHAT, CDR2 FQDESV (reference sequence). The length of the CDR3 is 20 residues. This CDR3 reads CASSYTTGTSGAVAKNIQYF. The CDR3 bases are TGTGCCAGCAGCTACACCACCGGGACTAGCGGGGCGGTAGCCAAAAACATTCAGTACTTC.

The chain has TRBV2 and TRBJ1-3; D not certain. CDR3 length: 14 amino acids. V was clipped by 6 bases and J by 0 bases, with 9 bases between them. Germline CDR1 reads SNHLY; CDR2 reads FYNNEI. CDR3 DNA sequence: TGTGCCAGCAGATCGGGATACTCTGGAAACACCATATATTTT. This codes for CASRSGYSGNTIYF.

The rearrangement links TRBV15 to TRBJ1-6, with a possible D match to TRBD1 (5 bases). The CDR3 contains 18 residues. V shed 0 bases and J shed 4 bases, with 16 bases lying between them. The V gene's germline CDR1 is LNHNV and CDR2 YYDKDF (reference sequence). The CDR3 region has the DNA TGTGCCACCAGCAGAGACCTCGGGGGACGGCCTTATAATTCACCCCTCCACTTT. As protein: CATSRDLGGRPYNSPLHF.

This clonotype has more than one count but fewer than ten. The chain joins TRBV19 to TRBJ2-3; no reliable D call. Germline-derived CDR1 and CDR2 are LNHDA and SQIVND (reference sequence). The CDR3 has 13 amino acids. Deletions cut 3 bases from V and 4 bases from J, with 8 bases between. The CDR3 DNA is TGTGCCAGTAGTATCAAACGGGCAGATACGCAGTATTTT. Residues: CASSIKRADTQYF. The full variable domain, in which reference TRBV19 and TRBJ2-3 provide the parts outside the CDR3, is DGGITQSPKYLFRKEGQNVTLSCEQNLNHDAMYWYRQDPGQGLRLIYYSQIVNDFQKGDIAEGYSVSREKKESFPLTVTSAQKNPTAFYLCASSIKRADTQYFGPGTRLTVL.

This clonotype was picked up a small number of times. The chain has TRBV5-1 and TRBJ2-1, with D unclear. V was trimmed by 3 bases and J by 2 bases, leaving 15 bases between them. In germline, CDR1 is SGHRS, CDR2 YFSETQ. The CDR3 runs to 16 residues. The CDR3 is CASSSATASAYNEQFF. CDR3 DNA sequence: TGCGCCAGCAGCTCAGCCACGGCGTCGGCCTACAATGAGCAGTTCTTC.